The table lists the clone carrying this T cell receptor (beta chain) with a few counts. Its antigen remains unknown. The record originates from a study of identical twins. Study results and limitations: Modelling underestimated the level of out-of-frame TCR alpha sharing observed in monozygotic twins. The same donors were not followed; conclusions instead depended on cross-sectional statistical analysis.

A universal primer site was incorporated via template switching, and the cDNA contained unique molecular identifiers. One entry per CDR3 protein, called by TCRdb with MiXCR from the 5' RACE reads. This table has 500,000 to 650,000 distinct CDR3 sequences, around 7.4% appearing once. Separately, the same data were catalogued under a study of yellow fever vaccine responses in identical twins.

This clonotype was sampled from a woman under 30 in good health. The sample was PBMCs.

CDR3 sequence: CSAPRTGASGELFF. CDR3 in DNA: TGCAGTGCTCCTCGGACAGGGGCTTCGGGGGAGCTGTTTTTT. The genes are TRBV20-1 and TRBJ2-2, with 9 bases lining up with TRBD1. CDR3 length: 14 residues. Germline CDR1 and CDR2: DFQATT and SNEGSKA (reference sequence). With 5 bases clipped from V and 8 bases from J, the junction kept 9 bases outside the gene matches.